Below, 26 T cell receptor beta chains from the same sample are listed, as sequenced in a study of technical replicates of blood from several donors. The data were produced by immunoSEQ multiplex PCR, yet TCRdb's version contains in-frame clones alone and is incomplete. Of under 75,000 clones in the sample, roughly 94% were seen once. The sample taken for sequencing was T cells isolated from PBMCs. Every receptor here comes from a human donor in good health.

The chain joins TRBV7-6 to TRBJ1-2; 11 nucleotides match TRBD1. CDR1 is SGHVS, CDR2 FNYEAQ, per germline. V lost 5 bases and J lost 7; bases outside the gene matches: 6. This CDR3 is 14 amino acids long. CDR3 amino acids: CASSPRTGGFGYTF. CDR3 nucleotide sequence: TGTGCCAGCAGCCCAAGGACAGGGGGCTTTGGCTACACCTTC.

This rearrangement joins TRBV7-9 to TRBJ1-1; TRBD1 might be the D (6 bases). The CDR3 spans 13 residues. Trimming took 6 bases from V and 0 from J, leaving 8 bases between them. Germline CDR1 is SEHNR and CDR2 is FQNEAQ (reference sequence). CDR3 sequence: CASRNRVNTEAFF. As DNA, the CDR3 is TGTGCCAGCAGGAACAGGGTGAACACTGAAGCTTTCTTT.

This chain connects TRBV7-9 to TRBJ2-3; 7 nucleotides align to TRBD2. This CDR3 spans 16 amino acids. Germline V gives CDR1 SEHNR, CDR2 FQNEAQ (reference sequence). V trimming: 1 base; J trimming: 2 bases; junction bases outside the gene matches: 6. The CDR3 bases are TGTGCCAGCAGCTTAGACGGGGGGTGGATCACAGATACGCAGTATTTT. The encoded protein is CASSLDGGWITDTQYF.

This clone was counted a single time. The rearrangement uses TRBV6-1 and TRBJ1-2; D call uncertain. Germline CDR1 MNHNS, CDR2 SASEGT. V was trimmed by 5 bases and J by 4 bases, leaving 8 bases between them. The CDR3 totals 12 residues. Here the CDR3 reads CASSLPPYGYTF. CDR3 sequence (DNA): TGTGCCAGCAGTCTACCCCCCTATGGCTACACCTTC.

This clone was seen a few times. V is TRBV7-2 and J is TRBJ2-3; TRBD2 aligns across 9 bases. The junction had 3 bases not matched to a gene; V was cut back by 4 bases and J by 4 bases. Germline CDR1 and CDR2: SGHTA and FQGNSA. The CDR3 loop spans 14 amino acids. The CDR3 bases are TGTGCCAGCAGCTGGGGACTAGCATCAGATACGCAGTATTTT. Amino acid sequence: CASSWGLASDTQYF. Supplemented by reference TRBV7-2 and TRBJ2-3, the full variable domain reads GAGVSQSPSNKVTEKGKDVELRCDPISGHTALYWYRQSLGQGLEFLIYFQGNSAPDKSGLPSDRFSAERTGGSVSTLTIQRTQQEDSAVYLCASSWGLASDTQYFGPGTRLTVL.

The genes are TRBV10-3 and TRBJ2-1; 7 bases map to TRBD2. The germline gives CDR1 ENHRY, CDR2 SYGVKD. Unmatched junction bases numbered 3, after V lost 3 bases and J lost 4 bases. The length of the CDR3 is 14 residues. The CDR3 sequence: CAISDGGGYNEQFF. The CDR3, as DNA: TGTGCCATCAGTGATGGGGGGGGTTACAATGAGCAGTTCTTC.

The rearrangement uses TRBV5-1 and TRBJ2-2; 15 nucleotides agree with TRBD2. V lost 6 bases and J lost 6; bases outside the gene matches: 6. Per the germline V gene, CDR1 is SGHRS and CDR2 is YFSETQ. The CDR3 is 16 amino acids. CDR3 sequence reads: CASNGLAGGPAGELFF. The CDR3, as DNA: TGCGCCAGCAATGGACTAGCGGGAGGGCCGGCCGGGGAGCTGTTTTTT.

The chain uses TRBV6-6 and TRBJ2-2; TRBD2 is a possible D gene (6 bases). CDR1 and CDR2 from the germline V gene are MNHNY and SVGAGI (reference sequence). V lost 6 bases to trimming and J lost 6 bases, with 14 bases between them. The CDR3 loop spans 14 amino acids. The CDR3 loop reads CASSHGLFPGELFF. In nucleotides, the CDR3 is TGTGCCAGCAGCCACGGACTATTCCCCGGGGAGCTGTTTTTT.

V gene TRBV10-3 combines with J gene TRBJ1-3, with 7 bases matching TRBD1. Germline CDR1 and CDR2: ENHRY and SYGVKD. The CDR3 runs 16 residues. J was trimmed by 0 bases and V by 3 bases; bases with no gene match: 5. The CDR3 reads CAISEPGQSSGNTIYF. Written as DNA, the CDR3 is TGTGCCATCAGTGAACCGGGACAGAGCTCTGGAAACACCATATATTTT.

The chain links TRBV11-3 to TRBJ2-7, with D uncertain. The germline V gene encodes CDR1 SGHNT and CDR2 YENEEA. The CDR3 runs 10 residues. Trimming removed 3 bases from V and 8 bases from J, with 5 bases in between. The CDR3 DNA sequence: TGTGCCAGCAGCTTCGGTAAGCAGTACTTC. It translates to CASSFGKQYF.

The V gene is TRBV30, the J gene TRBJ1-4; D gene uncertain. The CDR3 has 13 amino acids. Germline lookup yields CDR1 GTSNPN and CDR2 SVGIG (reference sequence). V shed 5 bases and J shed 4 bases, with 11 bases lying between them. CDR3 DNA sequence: TGTGCCTGGGGCTCGACATTTAATGAAAAACTGTTTTTT. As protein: CAWGSTFNEKLFF.

CDR3 nucleotide sequence: TGTGCAAGTCGCTCTTCGGGACACCAATACGAGCAGTACTTC. Translated, it gives CASRSSGHQYEQYF. The chain is built from TRBV12-2 and TRBJ2-7; TRBD1 reflects the table's D call only, with no check against the DNA. TRBV12-2 is annotated as a pseudogene. This CDR3 has 14 amino acids.

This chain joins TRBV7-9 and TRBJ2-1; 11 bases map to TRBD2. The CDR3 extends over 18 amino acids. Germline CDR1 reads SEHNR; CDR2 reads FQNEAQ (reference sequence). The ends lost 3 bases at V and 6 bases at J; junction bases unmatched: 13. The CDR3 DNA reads TGTGCCAGCAGCTTTAGCCTAGCGGGAGGCGCCCCCCTCAATGAGCAGTTCTTC. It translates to CASSFSLAGGAPLNEQFF.

The CDR3, as DNA: TGTGCCAGCAGGCCAGACAGGGCGGTCTACAATGAGCAGTTCTTC. It yields the protein CASRPDRAVYNEQFF. This chain uses TRBV27 with TRBJ2-1, with TRBD1 matching over 7 bases. The CDR3 runs 15 residues. Losses at the gene ends were 6 bases for V and 3 bases for J; bases not matched to a gene: 8. CDR1 is MNHEY, CDR2 SMNVEV, per germline (reference sequence).

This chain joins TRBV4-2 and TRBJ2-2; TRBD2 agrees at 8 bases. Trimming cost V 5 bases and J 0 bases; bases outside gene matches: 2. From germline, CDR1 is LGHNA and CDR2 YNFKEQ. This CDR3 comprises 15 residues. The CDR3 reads CASSSGLANTGELFF. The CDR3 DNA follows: TGTGCCAGCAGCTCGGGACTAGCGAACACCGGGGAGCTGTTTTTT.

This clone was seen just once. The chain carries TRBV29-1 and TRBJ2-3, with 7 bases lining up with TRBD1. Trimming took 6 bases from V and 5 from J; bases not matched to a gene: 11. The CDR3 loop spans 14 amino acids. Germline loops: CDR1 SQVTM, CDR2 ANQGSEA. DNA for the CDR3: TGCAGCGTGGATAGGACAGGATCGATAGATACGCAGTATTTT. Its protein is CSVDRTGSIDTQYF.

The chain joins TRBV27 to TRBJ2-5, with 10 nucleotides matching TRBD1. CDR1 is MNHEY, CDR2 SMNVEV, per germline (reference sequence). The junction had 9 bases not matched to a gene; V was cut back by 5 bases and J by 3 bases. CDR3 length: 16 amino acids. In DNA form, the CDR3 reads TGTGCCAGCAGTACATCCGGGACAGGGGTTAAAGAGACCCAGTACTTC. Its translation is CASSTSGTGVKETQYF.

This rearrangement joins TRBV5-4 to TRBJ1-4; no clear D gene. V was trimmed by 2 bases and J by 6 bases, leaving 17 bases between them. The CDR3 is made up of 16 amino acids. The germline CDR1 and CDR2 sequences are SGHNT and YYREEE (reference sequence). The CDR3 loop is CASSLLRAEVDEKLFF. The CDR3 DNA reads TGTGCCAGCAGCTTACTTAGGGCGGAGGTGGATGAAAAACTGTTTTTT.

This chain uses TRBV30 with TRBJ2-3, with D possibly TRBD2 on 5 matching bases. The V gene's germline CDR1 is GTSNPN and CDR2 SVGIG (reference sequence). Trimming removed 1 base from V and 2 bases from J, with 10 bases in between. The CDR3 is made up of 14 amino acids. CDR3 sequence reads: CAWSAAGTTDTQYF. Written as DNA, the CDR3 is TGTGCCTGGAGTGCGGCGGGTACCACAGATACGCAGTATTTT.

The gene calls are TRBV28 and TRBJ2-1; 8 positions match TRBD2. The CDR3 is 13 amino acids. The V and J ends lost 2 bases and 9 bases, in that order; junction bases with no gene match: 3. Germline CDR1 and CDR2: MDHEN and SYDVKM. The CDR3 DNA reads TGTGCCAGCAGTTTAGGGACTAGTATTGAGCAGTTCTTC. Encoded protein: CASSLGTSIEQFF. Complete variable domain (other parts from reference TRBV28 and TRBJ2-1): DVKVTQSSRYLVKRTGEKVFLECVQDMDHENMFWYRQDPGLGLRLIYFSYDVKMKEKGDIPEGYSVSREKKERFSLILESASTNQTSMYLCASSLGTSIEQFFGPGTRLTVL.

The CDR3 region is CSVDGGIAGANVLTF. DNA for the CDR3: TGCAGCGTTGATGGGGGCATAGCTGGGGCCAACGTCCTGACTTTC. The chain carries TRBV29-1 and TRBJ2-6; D may be TRBD1 (6 bases). Trimming shortened V by 3 bases and J by 2 bases, and 11 bases separated the two germline ends. This CDR3 has 15 residues. Germline CDR1 reads SQVTM; CDR2 reads ANQGSEA.

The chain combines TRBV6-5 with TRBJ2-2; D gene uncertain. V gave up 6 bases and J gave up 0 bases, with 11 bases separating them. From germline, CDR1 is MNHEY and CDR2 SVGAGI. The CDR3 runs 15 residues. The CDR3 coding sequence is TGTGCCAGCAGGTCTACAGAGACGAACACCGGGGAGCTGTTTTTT. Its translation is CASRSTETNTGELFF.

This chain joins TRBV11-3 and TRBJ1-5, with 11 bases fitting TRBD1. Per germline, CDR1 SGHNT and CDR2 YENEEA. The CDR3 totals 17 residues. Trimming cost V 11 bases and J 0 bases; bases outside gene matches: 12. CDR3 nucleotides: TGTGCCGTCACACCGGACAGGGGGCCTTATAGCAATCAGCCCCAGCATTTT. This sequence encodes CAVTPDRGPYSNQPQHF.

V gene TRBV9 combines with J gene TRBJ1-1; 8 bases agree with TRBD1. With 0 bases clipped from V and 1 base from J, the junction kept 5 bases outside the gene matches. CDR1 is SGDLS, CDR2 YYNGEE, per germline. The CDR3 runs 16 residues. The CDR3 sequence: CASSVEVGTGNTEAFF. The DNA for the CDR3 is TGTGCCAGCAGCGTAGAAGTTGGGACAGGGAACACTGAAGCTTTCTTT. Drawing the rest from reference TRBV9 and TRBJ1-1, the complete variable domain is DSGVTQTPKHLITATGQRVTLRCSPRSGDLSVYWYQQSLDQGLQFLIQYYNGEERAKGNILERFSAQQFPDLHSELNLSSLELGDSALYFCASSVEVGTGNTEAFFGQGTRLTVV.

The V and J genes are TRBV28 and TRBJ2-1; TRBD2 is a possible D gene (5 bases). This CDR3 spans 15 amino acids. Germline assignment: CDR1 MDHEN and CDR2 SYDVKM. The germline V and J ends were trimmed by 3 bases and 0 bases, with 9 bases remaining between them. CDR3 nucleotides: TGTGCCAGCAGTTTTAGAGGGCCCTCCTACAATGAGCAGTTCTTC. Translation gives CASSFRGPSYNEQFF.

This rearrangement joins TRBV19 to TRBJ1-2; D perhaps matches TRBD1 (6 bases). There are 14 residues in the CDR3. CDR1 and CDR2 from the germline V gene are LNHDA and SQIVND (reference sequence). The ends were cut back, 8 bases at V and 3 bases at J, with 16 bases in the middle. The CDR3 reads CASHDLNRDYGYTF. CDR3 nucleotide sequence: TGTGCCAGTCACGATTTGAACAGGGACTATGGCTACACCTTC.